The T cell receptor beta chain described here comes from a study of T cell clones after liver transplantation. As for the study in general: Third-party-reactive TCRbeta sequences from pre-transplant mixed lymphocyte reactions served as antigen-independent comparators. Timepoints were pre-transplant, pre-withdrawal, and after withdrawal was completed or failed.

Thawed unstimulated PBMCs were FACS-sorted by CD3, CD4 and CD8 into two populations. TCRdb keeps only in-frame clones here, not all; method: immunoSEQ multiplex PCR. The sample lists 40,000 to 55,000 clones, over 55% seen once, with less than 10% in the top ten. The CDR3 is 10 residues long. Germline CDR1 reads MNHEY; CDR2 reads SMNVEV (reference sequence). Trimming shortened V by 8 bases and J by 4 bases, and 6 bases separated the two germline ends. Sample: CD4+ T cells from blood, taken 52 to 60 months after liver transplant. V and J are TRBV27 and TRBJ2-7, with a weak D call TRBD2 (5 bases). This TCR was recovered from a human patient who received a liver transplant. Part of the T cells may come from the graft donor. Written as DNA, the CDR3 is TGTGCCAGCGGACTGTACGAGCAGTACTTC. As protein: CASGLYEQYF.